A selection of T cell receptor beta chains follows, all from one sample in a study of shared clonotypes between healthy human individuals. The table came from immunoSEQ multiplex PCR; TCRdb's copy has only in-frame clones and leaves some out. The sample carries approximately 840,000 clones, roughly 96% recorded once. Sequenced input: naive CD8+ T cells sorted from blood. The receptors were gathered from a young man in good health. Both conserved end residues are part of each CDR3. A D gene is named only where the DNA matches it firmly. Not all rows give a size; the values are once, few, many and, for expanded clones, a class.

v_call: TRBV6-6; j_call: TRBJ1-1; clone_size: once; d_call: NA; cdr3_aa: CASSYSKFGNTEAFF; cdr3_nt: TGTGCCAGCAGTTACTCGAAGTTCGGAAACACTGAAGCTTTCTTT
v_call: TRBV7-9; j_call: TRBJ2-7; clone_size: NA; d_call: NA; cdr3_aa: CASSFDYEQYF; cdr3_nt: TGTGCCAGCAGCTTTGACTACGAGCAGTACTTC
v_call: TRBV6-6; j_call: TRBJ1-1; clone_size: NA; d_call: TRBD1; cdr3_aa: CASSLDRGRAEAFF; cdr3_nt: TGTGCCAGCAGCCTGGACAGGGGGCGCGCTGAAGCTTTCTTT
v_call: TRBV11-2; j_call: TRBJ2-1; clone_size: NA; d_call: NA; cdr3_aa: CASSLDPRSYNEQFF; cdr3_nt: TGTGCCAGCAGCTTAGATCCTAGGTCATACAATGAGCAGTTCTTC
v_call: TRBV6-6; j_call: TRBJ2-1; clone_size: once; d_call: TRBD2; cdr3_aa: CASSYDGAGAWDEQFF; cdr3_nt: TGTGCCAGCAGTTATGATGGAGCGGGAGCATGGGATGAGCAGTTCTTC
v_call: TRBV14; j_call: TRBJ2-7; clone_size: NA; d_call: TRBD1; cdr3_aa: CASSQDESRDSPKHEQYF; cdr3_nt: TGTGCCAGCAGCCAAGATGAGAGCAGGGACAGCCCCAAGCACGAGCAGTACTTC
v_call: TRBV15; j_call: TRBJ2-7; clone_size: NA; d_call: NA; cdr3_aa: CATSRDLGGSYEQYF; cdr3_nt: TGTGCCACCAGCAGAGATCTCGGCGGCTCCTACGAGCAGTACTTC
v_call: TRBV2; j_call: TRBJ2-7; clone_size: NA; d_call: NA; cdr3_aa: CASGEQYF; cdr3_nt: TGTGCCAGCGGGGAGCAGTACTTC
v_call: TRBV27; j_call: TRBJ2-1; clone_size: NA; d_call: NA; cdr3_aa: CASSLYGLYNEQFF; cdr3_nt: TGTGCCAGCAGTTTATACGGACTTTACAATGAGCAGTTCTTC
v_call: TRBV27; j_call: TRBJ1-1; clone_size: NA; d_call: TRBD1; cdr3_aa: CASSPLTGMNTEAFF; cdr3_nt: TGTGCCAGCAGCCCCTTGACAGGGATGAACACTGAAGCTTTCTTT
v_call: TRBV4-1; j_call: TRBJ2-6; clone_size: NA; d_call: NA; cdr3_aa: CASSQESSATNSGANVLTF; cdr3_nt: TGCGCCAGCAGCCAGGAGTCATCAGCAACAAACTCTGGGGCCAACGTCCTGACTTTC
v_call: TRBV27; j_call: TRBJ1-2; clone_size: NA; d_call: TRBD1; cdr3_aa: CASNQQGARSVAGYTF; cdr3_nt: TGTGCCAGCAATCAACAGGGGGCGCGGAGCGTGGCGGGCTACACCTTC
v_call: TRBV29-1; j_call: TRBJ2-1; clone_size: NA; d_call: TRBD2; cdr3_aa: CSVEGGTSAINSYNEQFF; cdr3_nt: TGCAGCGTTGAGGGCGGGACTAGCGCAATCAACTCCTACAATGAGCAGTTCTTC
v_call: TRBV9; j_call: TRBJ2-3; clone_size: NA; d_call: TRBD1; cdr3_aa: CASSSRRQGDGTDTQYF; cdr3_nt: TGTGCCAGCAGCTCGCGCCGACAGGGAGATGGCACAGATACGCAGTATTTT
v_call: TRBV6-5; j_call: TRBJ2-3; clone_size: once; d_call: NA; cdr3_aa: CASSYLSGASTDTQYF; cdr3_nt: TGTGCCAGCAGTTACCTTAGCGGAGCAAGCACAGATACGCAGTATTTT
v_call: TRBV7-9; j_call: TRBJ2-3; clone_size: NA; d_call: NA; cdr3_aa: CASSLVRGMGTDTQYF; cdr3_nt: TGTGCCAGCAGCTTAGTACGAGGGATGGGCACAGATACGCAGTATTTT
v_call: TRBV7-9; j_call: TRBJ2-1; clone_size: NA; d_call: NA; cdr3_aa: CASSMGQQGQFF; cdr3_nt: TGTGCCAGCAGCATGGGGCAACAAGGGCAGTTCTTC
v_call: TRBV4-1; j_call: TRBJ2-1; clone_size: NA; d_call: NA; cdr3_aa: CASSAIGVSNEQFF; cdr3_nt: TGCGCCAGCAGCGCCATTGGGGTTTCCAATGAGCAGTTCTTC
v_call: TRBV25-1; j_call: TRBJ2-3; clone_size: NA; d_call: NA; cdr3_aa: CASSGDTQYF; cdr3_nt: TGTGCCAGCAGTGGGGATACGCAGTATTTT
v_call: TRBV13; j_call: TRBJ2-5; clone_size: NA; d_call: TRBD1; cdr3_aa: CASSFHRGETQYF; cdr3_nt: TGTGCCAGCAGCTTTCACAGGGGGGAGACCCAGTACTTC
v_call: TRBV11-2; j_call: TRBJ2-3; clone_size: once; d_call: NA; cdr3_aa: CASSLDFSTDTQYF; cdr3_nt: TGTGCCAGCAGCTTAGATTTTAGCACAGATACGCAGTATTTT
v_call: TRBV29-1; j_call: TRBJ2-7; clone_size: NA; d_call: TRBD2; cdr3_aa: CSAVSGTSFHEQYF; cdr3_nt: TGCAGCGCCGTCTCCGGGACTAGCTTTCACGAGCAGTACTTC
v_call: TRBV29-1; j_call: TRBJ1-1; clone_size: once; d_call: NA; cdr3_aa: CSVVEGREPMNTEAFF; cdr3_nt: TGCAGCGTTGTCGAGGGGCGTGAGCCCATGAACACTGAAGCTTTCTTT
v_call: TRBV11-1; j_call: TRBJ2-7; clone_size: NA; d_call: NA; cdr3_aa: CASSPGTASYEQYF; cdr3_nt: TGTGCCAGCAGCCCTGGGACTGCCTCCTACGAGCAGTACTTC
v_call: TRBV18; j_call: TRBJ2-7; clone_size: NA; d_call: TRBD1; cdr3_aa: CASSPSPGQGSYEQYF; cdr3_nt: TGTGCCAGCTCACCATCACCGGGACAGGGATCCTACGAGCAGTACTTC
v_call: TRBV7-3; j_call: TRBJ2-3; clone_size: NA; d_call: TRBD2; cdr3_aa: CASSPRLAGDTQYF; cdr3_nt: TGTGCCAGCAGCCCTAGACTAGCGGGCGATACGCAGTATTTT
v_call: TRBV27; j_call: TRBJ2-3; clone_size: NA; d_call: NA; cdr3_aa: CATADPDTQYF; cdr3_nt: TGTGCCACCGCGGACCCGGATACGCAGTATTTT
v_call: TRBV27; j_call: TRBJ1-1; clone_size: NA; d_call: NA; cdr3_aa: CASKSLRQVLDTEAFF; cdr3_nt: TGTGCCAGCAAGTCCCTCCGGCAGGTCTTGGACACTGAAGCTTTCTTT
v_call: TRBV11-2; j_call: TRBJ2-5; clone_size: NA; d_call: NA; cdr3_aa: CASSLGFGETQYF; cdr3_nt: TGTGCCAGCAGCTTAGGGTTCGGAGAGACCCAGTACTTC
v_call: TRBV27; j_call: TRBJ2-7; clone_size: NA; d_call: NA; cdr3_aa: CASSWTDTSAEQYF; cdr3_nt: TGTGCCAGCAGCTGGACAGATACTTCGGCCGAGCAGTACTTC
v_call: TRBV10-3; j_call: TRBJ2-2; clone_size: NA; d_call: TRBD2; cdr3_aa: CAISESGGGELFF; cdr3_nt: TGTGCCATCAGTGAATCGGGGGGCGGGGAGCTGTTTTTT
v_call: TRBV7-9; j_call: TRBJ2-7; clone_size: NA; d_call: TRBD2; cdr3_aa: CASSRRPLAGVYEQYF; cdr3_nt: TGTGCCAGCAGTCGTCGTCCCCTAGCGGGAGTGTACGAGCAGTACTTC
v_call: TRBV4-3; j_call: TRBJ2-1; clone_size: NA; d_call: TRBD2; cdr3_aa: CASSQEDSLAGNEQFF; cdr3_nt: TGCGCCAGCAGCCAAGAGGACTCCTTAGCGGGAAATGAGCAGTTCTTC
v_call: TRBV21-1; j_call: TRBJ2-7; clone_size: NA; d_call: NA; cdr3_aa: CASSTRDLSSYEQYF; cdr3_nt: TGTGCCAGCAGCACTCGGGACTTGAGCTCCTACGAGCAGTACTTC
v_call: TRBV15; j_call: TRBJ2-1; clone_size: NA; d_call: TRBD2; cdr3_aa: CATSRGLADYNEQFF; cdr3_nt: TGTGCCACCAGCAGAGGACTAGCGGACTACAATGAGCAGTTCTTC
v_call: TRBV29-1; j_call: TRBJ2-7; clone_size: NA; d_call: NA; cdr3_aa: CSAVRLPVASEQYF; cdr3_nt: TGCAGCGCCGTTCGTCTTCCAGTTGCTTCCGAGCAGTACTTC
v_call: TRBV28; j_call: TRBJ2-7; clone_size: NA; d_call: TRBD2; cdr3_aa: CASSLWDSGTARYEQYF; cdr3_nt: TGTGCCAGCAGTTTATGGGATAGCGGGACCGCTCGCTACGAGCAGTACTTC
v_call: TRBV27; j_call: TRBJ2-2; clone_size: NA; d_call: NA; cdr3_aa: CASSITGFRELFF; cdr3_nt: TGTGCCAGCAGTATCACAGGGTTCCGGGAGCTGTTTTTT
v_call: TRBV5-1; j_call: TRBJ1-1; clone_size: NA; d_call: TRBD1; cdr3_aa: CASSLAGTGATEAFF; cdr3_nt: TGCGCCAGCAGCTTGGCCGGGACAGGGGCCACTGAAGCTTTCTTT
v_call: TRBV10-3; j_call: TRBJ1-1; clone_size: NA; d_call: NA; cdr3_aa: CAISESPIGNTEAFF; cdr3_nt: TGTGCCATCAGTGAGTCCCCTATCGGAAACACTGAAGCTTTCTTT
v_call: TRBV7-9; j_call: TRBJ2-7; clone_size: NA; d_call: NA; cdr3_aa: CASSPQGHEQYF; cdr3_nt: TGTGCCAGCAGCCCTCAAGGCCACGAGCAGTACTTC
v_call: TRBV13; j_call: TRBJ2-1; clone_size: NA; d_call: NA; cdr3_aa: CASSPPNSYNEQFF; cdr3_nt: TGTGCCAGCAGCCCACCGAACTCCTACAATGAGCAGTTCTTC
v_call: TRBV6-1; j_call: TRBJ2-7; clone_size: NA; d_call: NA; cdr3_aa: CASSEYSHPSYEQYF; cdr3_nt: TGTGCCAGCAGTGAGTACAGCCACCCCTCCTACGAGCAGTACTTC
v_call: TRBV10-1; j_call: TRBJ2-2; clone_size: NA; d_call: NA; cdr3_aa: CASSNGPQRDTGELFF; cdr3_nt: TGCGCCAGCAGCAACGGACCTCAGAGGGACACCGGGGAGCTGTTTTTT
v_call: TRBV18; j_call: TRBJ2-7; clone_size: NA; d_call: NA; cdr3_aa: CASSPPQGPPSEQYF; cdr3_nt: TGTGCCAGCTCACCACCGCAGGGCCCCCCTTCCGAGCAGTACTTC
v_call: TRBV4-1; j_call: TRBJ2-7; clone_size: NA; d_call: TRBD1; cdr3_aa: CASSQAGQGAPEQYF; cdr3_nt: TGCGCCAGCAGCCAAGCCGGACAGGGGGCGCCTGAGCAGTACTTC
v_call: TRBV27; j_call: TRBJ2-5; clone_size: NA; d_call: TRBD2; cdr3_aa: CASSPLAGGETQYF; cdr3_nt: TGTGCCAGCAGCCCACTGGCGGGGGGTGAGACCCAGTACTTC
v_call: TRBV11-2; j_call: TRBJ1-2; clone_size: NA; d_call: NA; cdr3_aa: CASSLGAGPYLYGYTF; cdr3_nt: TGTGCCAGCAGCTTAGGGGCGGGGCCCTACCTCTATGGCTACACCTTC